The clone carrying this T cell receptor (beta chain) was found many times. The bulk TCR libraries were made with methods described before and with listed TCR primers. TCRdb fed the PCR reads into MiXCR, producing one record per CDR3 protein. The data hold hundreds of thousands of distinct CDR3 sequences, with over 20% observed a single time. This record belongs to a study of molecular identifiers for immune sequencing clone quantification. V lost 4 bases, J lost 4 bases, and 17 bases stayed unmatched. There are 18 residues in the CDR3. The germline CDR1 and CDR2 sequences are SGHRS and YFSETQ. The sequence derives from a human donor in good health. Some libraries in this study had Jurkat cell RNA spiked in. Sequencing was done on a sample of naive CD8+ T cells from blood, with Jurkat cell RNA spiked in. Indicated subset: FACS-sorted CD8+CD4-CCR7+CD45RA+ naive T cells. This chain connects TRBV5-1 to TRBJ2-5; 9 bases are shared with TRBD2. The CDR3 DNA is TGCGCCAGCAGCCCGGATGGTATGGTGGCGGGAGGGTCAGAGACCCAGTACTTC. Protein: CASSPDGMVAGGSETQYF. The variable domain in full, with the rest retrieved from reference TRBV5-1 and TRBJ2-5, is KAGVTQTPRYLIKTRGQQVTLSCSPISGHRSVSWYQQTPGQGLQFLFEYFSETQRNKGNFPGRFSGRQFSNSRSEMNVSTLELGDSALYLCASSPDGMVAGGSETQYFGPGTRLLVL.